The rows below give T cell receptor beta chains drawn from one sample of a study of T cell responses to AZD1222 COVID-19 vaccine. Produced via immunoSEQ multiplex PCR; TCRdb's table is partial and in-frame only. The sample consists of 100,000 or so clones, 70% to 90% of them appearing once. The specimen comprised peripheral blood, sampled on day 0 of AZD1222 vaccination. These receptors originate from an adult in good health. The CDR3 runs from the conserved cysteine through the conserved F or W. D genes are given only for firm matches. Clone size is stated in some rows and not others, as once, few, many or a class when expanded.

v_gene	d_gene	j_gene	abundance	CDR3nt	CDR3aa
TRBV21-1	NA	TRBJ2-1	NA	TGTGCCAGCAGCAAAGAGGGTAGCGGGGGTTACAATGAGCAGTTCTTC	CASSKEGSGGYNEQFF
TRBV10-2	TRBD2	TRBJ2-3	NA	TGCGCCAGCCAACTAGCGGGGGGCTACACGGGAGATACGCAGTATTTT	CASQLAGGYTGDTQYF
TRBV13	NA	TRBJ1-1	NA	TGTGCCAGCAGCTCAGGCACTAAAAACACTGAAGCTTTCTTT	CASSSGTKNTEAFF
TRBV29-1	NA	TRBJ2-6	NA	TGCAGCGTTTTCATCTCTGGGGCCAACGTCCTGACTTTC	CSVFISGANVLTF
TRBV7-2	TRBD1	TRBJ2-7	once	TGTGCCAGCAGCCCGCCGGGACAGGGCTTCTACGAGCAGTACTTC	CASSPPGQGFYEQYF
TRBV7-3	NA	TRBJ1-2	NA	TGTGCCAGCAGCGAGGAAGGGGGCTATGGCTACACCTTC	CASSEEGGYGYTF
TRBV2	TRBD1	TRBJ1-1	NA	TGTGCCAGCAGTGCTAGACCGGGACAGCTGAACACTGAAGCTTTCTTT	CASSARPGQLNTEAFF
TRBV5-4	NA	TRBJ2-5	NA	TGTGCCAGCAGCCCGGCCGCTCGGGACTTGCAAGAGACCCAGTACTTC	CASSPAARDLQETQYF
TRBV5-6	NA	TRBJ1-5	NA	TGTGCCAGCAGCCTCTTTTGGAGAGGACGGATCAATCAGCCCCAGCATTTT	CASSLFWRGRINQPQHF
TRBV12-3/TRBV12-4	NA	TRBJ1-5	NA	TGTGCCAGCAGTTTAGGGTTCCGCCAGCCCCAGCATTTT	CASSLGFRQPQHF
TRBV6-5	NA	TRBJ1-4	NA	TGTGCCAGCAGTTACTCGTCAGGAGGAAAACTGTTTTTT	CASSYSSGGKLFF
TRBV20-1	NA	TRBJ1-1	NA	TGCAGTGCTAGTTTGGGGAACACTGAAGCTTTCTTT	CSASLGNTEAFF
TRBV10-3	TRBD2	TRBJ2-3	once	TGTGCCATCAGCCCCCGTCGGGGGGAAGGGACAGATACGCAGTATTTT	CAISPRRGEGTDTQYF
TRBV27	NA	TRBJ1-2	NA	TGTGCCAGCGGGAAGACAGGCAGGTTTGGCTACACCTTC	CASGKTGRFGYTF
TRBV29-1	NA	TRBJ1-5	NA	TGCAGCGTTGGGGGGGGAGAGGGGCCCCAGCATTTT	CSVGGGEGPQHF
TRBV11-2	TRBD1	TRBJ1-6	few	TGTGCCAGCAGCTTAGGGTTGGTGGACAGGAGGAATAATTCACCCCTCCACTTT	CASSLGLVDRRNNSPLHF
TRBV19	NA	TRBJ2-5	NA	TGTGCCAGTAGTATCGGGACTGGGATTGAGACCCAGTACTTC	CASSIGTGIETQYF
TRBV9	TRBD1	TRBJ1-2	NA	TGTGCCAGCAGCGCAGGGGGATATGGCTACACCTTC	CASSAGGYGYTF
TRBV6-5	NA	TRBJ1-6	NA	TGTGCCAGCAGTTACCTTTTCCGGGGGACCGATTCACCCCTCCACTTT	CASSYLFRGTDSPLHF
TRBV5-4	TRBD1	TRBJ1-2	NA	TGTGCCAGCAGCTTGGCGCAGGGGGCGCGTCAGAAATATGGCTACACCTTC	CASSLAQGARQKYGYTF
TRBV27	TRBD1	TRBJ1-1	NA	TGTGCCAGCAGTGGGACAGGGTACATGAACACTGAAGCTTTCTTT	CASSGTGYMNTEAFF
TRBV28	NA	TRBJ1-2	NA	TGTGCCAGCAGTTTCACGGGCGACCTCTATGGCTACACCTTC	CASSFTGDLYGYTF
TRBV20-1	NA	TRBJ2-3	NA	TGCAGTGCTCCCCGGTCGGGGACGCAGTATTTT	CSAPRSGTQYF
TRBV6-2/TRBV6-3	TRBD1	TRBJ2-1	NA	TGTGCCAGCAGTCTAACAGGGGAATCCTACAATGAGCAGTTCTTC	CASSLTGESYNEQFF
TRBV27	TRBD2	TRBJ2-1	NA	TGTGCCAGCACTAGCGGGGGCCTCAGCTCCTACAATGAGCAGTTCTTC	CASTSGGLSSYNEQFF
TRBV7-2	NA	TRBJ1-2	NA	TGTGCCAGCAGCCGGTCGGCCGTTGCCTATGGCTACACCTTC	CASSRSAVAYGYTF
TRBV2	NA	TRBJ2-1	NA	TGTGCCAGCAGTGTCGGCCGGAGCTCCTACAATGAGCAGTTCTTC	CASSVGRSSYNEQFF
TRBV9	NA	TRBJ2-5	NA	TGTGCCAGCAGCGTAGGAGGGGTGACGGGGGAGACCCAGTACTTC	CASSVGGVTGETQYF
TRBV5-1	NA	TRBJ1-1	once	TGTGCCAGCAGCTTTACAGCCGGCTCCCGTGAAGCTTTCTTT	CASSFTAGSREAFF
TRBV24-1	TRBD1	TRBJ2-3	NA	TGTGCCACCAGTGACCCCGGGACAGGAGGGAGCACAGATACGCAGTATTTT	CATSDPGTGGSTDTQYF
TRBV3-1/TRBV3-2	NA	TRBJ1-2	NA	TGTGCCAGCAGCCCCCCGCAGGCGGGGCGCTACTATGGCTACACCTTC	CASSPPQAGRYYGYTF
TRBV11-3	TRBD2	TRBJ2-1	once	TGTGCCAGCAGCTATGGGCTAGCGGGGGGGCTTGGAAATGAGCAGTTCTTC	CASSYGLAGGLGNEQFF
TRBV3-1/TRBV3-2	NA	TRBJ2-3	NA	TGTGCCAGCAGCCAAGGGGGGGCGCGAGATACGCAGTATTTT	CASSQGGARDTQYF
TRBV7-2	NA	TRBJ1-4	NA	TGTGCCAGCAGCTTATCGCGGGGAGGGGGTGAAAAACTGTTTTTT	CASSLSRGGGEKLFF
TRBV4-2	TRBD2	TRBJ2-7	NA	TGTGCCAGCAGCCAAGCTAGCGGGGCCTCCTACGAGCAGTACTTC	CASSQASGASYEQYF
TRBV7-8	TRBD1	TRBJ2-2	NA	TGTGCCAGCAGCCTAGCCGGGACAGCGACCGGGGAGCTGTTTTTT	CASSLAGTATGELFF
TRBV27	TRBD1	TRBJ1-2	NA	TGTGCCAGCAGTTTAGGGCAGGGGGGGCTTGGCTACACCTTC	CASSLGQGGLGYTF
TRBV7-2	NA	TRBJ2-7	NA	TGTGCCAGCAGCTTGTCCCCCCAGCGGGCCCACTCCTACGAGCAGTACTTC	CASSLSPQRAHSYEQYF